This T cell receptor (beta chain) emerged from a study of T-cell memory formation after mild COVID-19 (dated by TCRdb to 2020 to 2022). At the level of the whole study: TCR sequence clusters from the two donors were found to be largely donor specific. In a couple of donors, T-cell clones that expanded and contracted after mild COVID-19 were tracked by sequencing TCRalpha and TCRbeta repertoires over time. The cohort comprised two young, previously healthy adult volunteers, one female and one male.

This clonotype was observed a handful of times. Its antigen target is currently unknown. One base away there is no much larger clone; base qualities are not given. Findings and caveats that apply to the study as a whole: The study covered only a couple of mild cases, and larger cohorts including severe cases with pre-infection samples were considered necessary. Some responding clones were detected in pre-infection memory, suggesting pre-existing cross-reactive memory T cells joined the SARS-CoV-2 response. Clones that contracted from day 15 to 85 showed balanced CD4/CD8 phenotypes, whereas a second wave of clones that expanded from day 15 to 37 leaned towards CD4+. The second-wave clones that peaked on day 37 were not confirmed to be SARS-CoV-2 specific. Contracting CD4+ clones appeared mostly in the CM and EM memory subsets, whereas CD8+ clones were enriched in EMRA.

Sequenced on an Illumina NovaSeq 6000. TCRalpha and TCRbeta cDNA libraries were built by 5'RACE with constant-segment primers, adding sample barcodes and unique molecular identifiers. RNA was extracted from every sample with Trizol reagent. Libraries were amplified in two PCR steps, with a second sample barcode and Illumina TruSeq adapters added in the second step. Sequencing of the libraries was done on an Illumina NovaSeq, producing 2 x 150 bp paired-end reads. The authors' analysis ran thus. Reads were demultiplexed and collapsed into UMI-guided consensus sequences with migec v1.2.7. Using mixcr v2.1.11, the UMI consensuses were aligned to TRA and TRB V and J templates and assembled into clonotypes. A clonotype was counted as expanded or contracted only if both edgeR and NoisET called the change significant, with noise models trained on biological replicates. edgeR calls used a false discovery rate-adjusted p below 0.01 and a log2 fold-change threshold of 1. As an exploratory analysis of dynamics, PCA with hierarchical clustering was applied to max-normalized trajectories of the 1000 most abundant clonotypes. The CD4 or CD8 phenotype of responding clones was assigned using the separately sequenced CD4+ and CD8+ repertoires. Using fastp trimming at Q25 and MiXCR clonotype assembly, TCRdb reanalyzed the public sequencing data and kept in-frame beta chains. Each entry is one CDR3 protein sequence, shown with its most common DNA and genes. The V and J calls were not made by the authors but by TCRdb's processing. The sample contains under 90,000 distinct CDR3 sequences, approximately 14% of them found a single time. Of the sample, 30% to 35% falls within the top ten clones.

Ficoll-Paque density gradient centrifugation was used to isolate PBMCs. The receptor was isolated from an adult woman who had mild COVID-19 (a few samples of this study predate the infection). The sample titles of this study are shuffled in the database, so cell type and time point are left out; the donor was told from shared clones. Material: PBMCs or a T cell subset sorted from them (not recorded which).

CDR3 sequence: CASSLTSALGETQYF. Read as DNA, the sequence is TGTGCCAGCAGCTTAACTTCCGCCTTGGGGGAGACCCAGTACTTC. This chain joins TRBV7-9 to TRBJ2-5; no D gene can be assigned with confidence. Counted from cysteine to phenylalanine, this CDR3 has 15 amino acids. CDR3 DNA is the only sequence kept; it has 45 bases, read in frame from the first base. Trimming costs V 2 bases and J 5 bases, and their ends lie 15 bases apart. According to the germline V gene (reference sequence), CDR1 reads SEHNR and CDR2 reads FQNEAQ.